A single sample gave rise to the 13 T cell receptor beta chains below, sequenced in a study of shared clonotypes between healthy human individuals. Sequencing used immunoSEQ multiplex PCR; TCRdb keeps in-frame clones, though not all of them. The sample includes about 2,200,000 clones, about 93% of them seen just once. Terminally differentiated effector memory CD45RA+ cells were excluded by CCR7 positive selection of CD45RO-negative cells. Sequencing input: naive CD8+ T cells from PBMCs. These receptors came from a man between 18 and 29 years old in good health. Some clones in this sample may be carry-over from other donors' samples.

The chain links TRBV9 to TRBJ1-1; TRBD1 is a possible D gene (6 bases). Trimming shortened V by 0 bases and J by 0 bases, and 12 bases separated the two germline ends. Germline V CDR1 and CDR2: SGDLS, YYNGEE. The CDR3 covers 16 residues. This chain's CDR3 is CASSVDGQGMNTEAFF. CDR3 bases: TGTGCCAGCAGCGTAGACGGGCAGGGGATGAACACTGAAGCTTTCTTT.

This sequence joins TRBV5-5 and TRBJ2-7, with 7 bases lining up with TRBD1. Germline lookup yields CDR1 SGHKS and CDR2 YYEKEE (reference sequence). Trimming took 3 bases from V and 6 from J; bases not matched to a gene: 9. The CDR3 runs 14 residues. Here the CDR3 reads CASSSSDYRGEQYF. CDR3 DNA: TGTGCCAGCAGCTCTTCAGATTACAGGGGCGAGCAGTACTTC.

The V call is TRBV27, the J call TRBJ2-7; D unresolved. The CDR3 covers 15 residues. Trimming removed 5 bases at V and 0 bases at J, with 14 bases between. Germline CDR1 and CDR2: MNHEY and SMNVEV (reference sequence). CDR3 in DNA: TGTGCCAGCAGTCCTCCCTTGACGCACTCCTACGAGCAGTACTTC. Protein sequence: CASSPPLTHSYEQYF.

This clone has only a few counts. J is TRBJ2-7 and V is TRBV7-3; D might be TRBD1 (6 bases). This CDR3 region has 13 residues. Germline V gene sequence: CDR1 SGHTA, CDR2 FQGTGA. V lost 5 bases, J lost 3 bases, and 11 bases lay in between. CDR3 protein: CASSASRGYEQYF. DNA of the CDR3: TGTGCCAGCAGCGCCAGCAGGGGCTACGAGCAGTACTTC.

The V and J genes are TRBV9 and TRBJ1-2, with no clear D. Trimming left V 0 bases short and J 4 bases short, with 13 bases between. Germline CDR1 SGDLS, CDR2 YYNGEE. The CDR3 runs 15 residues. The CDR3 here is CASSVAAGLVYGYTF. The CDR3 DNA reads as TGTGCCAGCAGCGTAGCGGCCGGACTGGTCTATGGCTACACCTTC.

The V call is TRBV29-1, the J call TRBJ2-7, with D uncertain. V was trimmed by 6 bases and J by 3 bases, leaving 18 bases between them. Germline loops: CDR1 SQVTM, CDR2 ANQGSEA. The CDR3 runs to 14 residues. The CDR3 loop reads CSVGGGASVYEQYF. In DNA, the CDR3 is TGCAGCGTCGGCGGTGGAGCGAGCGTCTACGAGCAGTACTTC.

The chain has TRBV9 and TRBJ2-6; D call uncertain. This CDR3 spans 15 amino acids. V gave up 3 bases and J gave up 3 bases, with 10 bases separating them. The germline gives CDR1 SGDLS, CDR2 YYNGEE. The DNA of the CDR3 is TGTGCCAGCAGCGCGAGTGGGTTTGGGGCCAACGTCCTGACTTTC. It specifies CASSASGFGANVLTF.

The chain joins TRBV11-2 to TRBJ2-1; D might be TRBD2 (5 bases). The V and J ends lost 0 bases and 1 base respectively, with 10 bases between them. This CDR3 region has 16 residues. CDR1 and CDR2 from the germline V gene are SGHAT and FQNNGV. The CDR3 is CASSLEGRGSYNEQFF. In DNA form, the CDR3 reads TGTGCCAGCAGCTTAGAAGGGAGAGGGTCCTACAATGAGCAGTTCTTC.

For the CDR3, the DNA is TGTGCCAGCAGCTTAATGGGGGTGAACACTGAAGCTTTCTTT. Its protein is CASSLMGVNTEAFF. The chain combines TRBV7-2 with TRBJ1-1, with a tentative D call TRBD1 (5 bases). The CDR3 sequence is 14 residues long. V was trimmed by 2 bases and J by 0 bases, leaving 7 bases between them. CDR1 and CDR2 from the germline V gene are SGHTA and FQGNSA.

This clone was recorded once. The chain links TRBV6-5 to TRBJ1-1; D is unclear. The CDR3 extends over 14 amino acids. CDR1 and CDR2 from the germline V gene are MNHEY and SVGAGI. Trimming shortened V by 5 bases and J by 1 base, and 11 bases separated the two germline ends. Here the CDR3 reads CASSPRTANTEAFF. The CDR3 coding sequence is TGTGCCAGCAGTCCCCGCACCGCGAACACTGAAGCTTTCTTT.

The CDR3 reads CATSTVGQGAQPQHF. CDR3 nucleotide sequence: TGTGCCACCAGCACCGTGGGACAGGGAGCTCAGCCCCAGCATTTT. The V gene is TRBV15, the J gene TRBJ1-5; 9 bases match TRBD1. V trimming: 4 bases; J trimming: 6 bases; junction bases outside the gene matches: 7. This CDR3 is built from 15 residues. Germline V CDR1 and CDR2: LNHNV, YYDKDF (reference sequence).

CDR3 nucleotides: TGCGCCAGCAGCCAACAGGACGAGGCCCTGGATACGCAGTATTTT. It yields the protein CASSQQDEALDTQYF. This rearrangement joins TRBV4-3 to TRBJ2-3; no reliable D call. The CDR3 extends over 15 amino acids. Trimming pared 2 bases from V and 6 bases from J, leaving 15 bases between. CDR1 and CDR2 from the germline V gene are LGHNA and YSLEER.

The V call is TRBV7-8, the J call TRBJ1-2; no definite D call. This CDR3 has 15 amino acids. Between the trimmed V and J ends, which lost 3 bases and 4 bases, there was a span of 15 bases. Germline CDR1 SGHVS, CDR2 FQNEAQ. The CDR3 protein is CASSFVTVGSYGYTF. The DNA for the CDR3 is TGTGCCAGCAGCTTCGTCACGGTGGGTTCCTATGGCTACACCTTC.